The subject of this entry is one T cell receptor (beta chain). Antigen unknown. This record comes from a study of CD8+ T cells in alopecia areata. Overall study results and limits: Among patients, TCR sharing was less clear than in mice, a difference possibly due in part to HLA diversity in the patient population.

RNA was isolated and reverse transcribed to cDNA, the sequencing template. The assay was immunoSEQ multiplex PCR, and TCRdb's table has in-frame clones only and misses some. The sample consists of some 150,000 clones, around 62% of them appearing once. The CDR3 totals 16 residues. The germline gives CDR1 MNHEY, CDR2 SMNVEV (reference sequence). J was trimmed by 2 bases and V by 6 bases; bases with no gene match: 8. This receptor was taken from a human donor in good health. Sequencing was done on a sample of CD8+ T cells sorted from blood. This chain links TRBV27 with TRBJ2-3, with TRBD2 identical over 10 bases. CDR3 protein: CASRLLAGGFTDTQYF. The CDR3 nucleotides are TGTGCCAGCAGACTCTTAGCGGGAGGATTCACAGATACGCAGTATTTT.